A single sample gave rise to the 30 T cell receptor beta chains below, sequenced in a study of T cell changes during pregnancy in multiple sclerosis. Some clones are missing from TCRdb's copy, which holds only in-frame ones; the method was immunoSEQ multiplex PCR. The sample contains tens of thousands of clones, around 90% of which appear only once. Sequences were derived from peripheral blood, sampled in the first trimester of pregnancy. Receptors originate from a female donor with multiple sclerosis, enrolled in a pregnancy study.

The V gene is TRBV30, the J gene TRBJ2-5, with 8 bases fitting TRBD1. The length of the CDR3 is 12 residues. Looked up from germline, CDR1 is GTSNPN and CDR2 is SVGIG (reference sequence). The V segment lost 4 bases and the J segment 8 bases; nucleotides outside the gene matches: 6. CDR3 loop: CAWKQDRDTQYF. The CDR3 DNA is TGTGCCTGGAAACAGGACAGGGACACCCAGTACTTC.

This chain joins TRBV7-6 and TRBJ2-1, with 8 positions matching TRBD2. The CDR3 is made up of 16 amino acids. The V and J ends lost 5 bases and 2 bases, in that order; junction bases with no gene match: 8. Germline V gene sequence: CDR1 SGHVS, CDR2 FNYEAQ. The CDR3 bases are TGTGCCAGCAGCCCAAGTACTAGCGGTCCCTACAATGAGCAGTTCTTC. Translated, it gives CASSPSTSGPYNEQFF.

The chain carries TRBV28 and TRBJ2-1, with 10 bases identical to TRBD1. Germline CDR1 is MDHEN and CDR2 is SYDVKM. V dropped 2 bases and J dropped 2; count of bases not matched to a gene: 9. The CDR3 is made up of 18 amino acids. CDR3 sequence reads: CASSLNPRGQGTYNEQFF. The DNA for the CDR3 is TGTGCCAGCAGTTTAAATCCTAGGGGACAGGGGACCTACAATGAGCAGTTCTTC.

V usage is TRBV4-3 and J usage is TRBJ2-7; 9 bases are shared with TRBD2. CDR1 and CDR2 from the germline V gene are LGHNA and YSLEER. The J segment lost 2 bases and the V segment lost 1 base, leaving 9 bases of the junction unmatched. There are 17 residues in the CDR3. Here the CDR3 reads CASSQVFTSGPTYEQYF. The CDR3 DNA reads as TGCGCCAGCAGCCAAGTATTCACTAGCGGGCCGACCTACGAGCAGTACTTC.

The CDR3 loop reads CASRWGRGSLSNTEAFF. The CDR3, as DNA: TGCGCCAGCAGGTGGGGTAGGGGGTCCCTTAGTAATACTGAAGCTTTCTTT. The rearrangement links TRBV23-1 to TRBJ1-1; D might be TRBD1 (6 bases). TRBV23-1 belongs to the ORF category, with a function that is uncertain. The CDR3 is 17 residues long. V was trimmed by 6 bases and J by 5 bases, leaving 25 bases between them.

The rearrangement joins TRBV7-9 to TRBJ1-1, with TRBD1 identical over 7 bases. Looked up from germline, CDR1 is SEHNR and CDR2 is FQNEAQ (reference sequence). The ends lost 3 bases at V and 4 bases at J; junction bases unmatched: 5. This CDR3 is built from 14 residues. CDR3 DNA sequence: TGTGCCAGCAGCTTTGACAGGGCGAGCACTGAAGCTTTCTTT. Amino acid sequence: CASSFDRASTEAFF.

The CDR3 reads CASSMSPGYGYTF. The CDR3 DNA reads TGTGCCAGTAGTATGTCACCAGGGTATGGCTACACCTTC. The chain joins TRBV19 to TRBJ1-2, with a weak D call TRBD1 (5 bases). The ends were cut back, 3 bases at V and 5 bases at J, with 10 bases in the middle. This CDR3 is 13 amino acids long. The germline V gene encodes CDR1 LNHDA and CDR2 SQIVND (reference sequence).

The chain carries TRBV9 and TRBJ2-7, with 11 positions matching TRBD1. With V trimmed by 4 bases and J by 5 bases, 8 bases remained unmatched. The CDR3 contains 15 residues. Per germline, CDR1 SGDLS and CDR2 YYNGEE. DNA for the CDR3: TGTGCCAGCAGCCGGGGACAGGGGGTTTTTAACGAGCAGTACTTC. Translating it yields CASSRGQGVFNEQYF. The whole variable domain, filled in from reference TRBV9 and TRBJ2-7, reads DSGVTQTPKHLITATGQRVTLRCSPRSGDLSVYWYQQSLDQGLQFLIQYYNGEERAKGNILERFSAQQFPDLHSELNLSSLELGDSALYFCASSRGQGVFNEQYFGPGTRLTVT.

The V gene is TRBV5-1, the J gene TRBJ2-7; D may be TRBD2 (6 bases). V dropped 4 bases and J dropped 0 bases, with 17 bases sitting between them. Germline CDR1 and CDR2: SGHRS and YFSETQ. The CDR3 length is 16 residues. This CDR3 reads CASSRDSTTSSYEQYF. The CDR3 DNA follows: TGCGCCAGCAGCAGGGACTCCACTACCAGCTCCTACGAGCAGTACTTC.

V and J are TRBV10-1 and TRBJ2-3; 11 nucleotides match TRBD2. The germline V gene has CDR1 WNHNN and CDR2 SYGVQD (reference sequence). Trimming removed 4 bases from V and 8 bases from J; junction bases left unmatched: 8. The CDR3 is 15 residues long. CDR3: CASSGTSGHAGTQYF. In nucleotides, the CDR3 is TGCGCCAGCAGTGGGACTAGCGGGCATGCGGGTACGCAGTATTTT.

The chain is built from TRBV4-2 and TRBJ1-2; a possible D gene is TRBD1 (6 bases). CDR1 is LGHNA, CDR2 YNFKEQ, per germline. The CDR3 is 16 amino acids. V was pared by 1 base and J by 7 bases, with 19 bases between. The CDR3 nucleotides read TGTGCCAGCAGCCAAGTCCGCGGGGGCGGGTCTCCTGGCTACACCTTC. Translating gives CASSQVRGGGSPGYTF.

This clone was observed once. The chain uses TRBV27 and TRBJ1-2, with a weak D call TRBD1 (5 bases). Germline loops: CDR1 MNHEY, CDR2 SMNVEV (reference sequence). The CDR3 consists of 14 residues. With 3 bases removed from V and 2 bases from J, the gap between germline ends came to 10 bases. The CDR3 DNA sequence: TGTGCCAGCAGTTTGCGGGGGGGAAACTATGGCTACACCTTC. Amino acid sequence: CASSLRGGNYGYTF.

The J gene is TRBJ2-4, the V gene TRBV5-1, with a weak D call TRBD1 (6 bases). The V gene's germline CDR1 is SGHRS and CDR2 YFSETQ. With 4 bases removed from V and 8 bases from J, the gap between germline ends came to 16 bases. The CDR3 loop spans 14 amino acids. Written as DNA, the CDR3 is TGCGCCAGCAGCACCGGGACACTTGGGGACATTCAGTACTTC. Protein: CASSTGTLGDIQYF.

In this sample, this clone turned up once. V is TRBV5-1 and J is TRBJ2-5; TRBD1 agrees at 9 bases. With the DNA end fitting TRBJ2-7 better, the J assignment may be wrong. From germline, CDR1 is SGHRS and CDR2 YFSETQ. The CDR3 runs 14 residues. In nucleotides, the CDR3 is TGCGCCAGCAGCCTCTGGACAGGGGAGGGCGAGCAGTACTTC. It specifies CASSLWTGEGEQYF.

The CDR3 bases are TGTGCCATCAGTGAGTCTACGGAGGCCTACAATGAGCAGTTCTTC. Translating it yields CAISESTEAYNEQFF. The chain couples TRBV10-3 to TRBJ2-1; weak D call: TRBD2 (5 bases). Germline assignment: CDR1 ENHRY and CDR2 SYGVKD. Trimming shortened V by 0 bases and J by 2 bases, and 8 bases separated the two germline ends. The CDR3 has 15 residues.

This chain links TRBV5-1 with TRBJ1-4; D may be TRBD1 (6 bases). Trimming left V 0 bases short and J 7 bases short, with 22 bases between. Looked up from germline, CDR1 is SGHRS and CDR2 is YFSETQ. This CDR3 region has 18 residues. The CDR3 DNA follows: TGCGCCAGCAGCTTGGGAACGGCGGCACAGGGAAGAGGTGAAAAACTGTTTTTT. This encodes CASSLGTAAQGRGEKLFF.

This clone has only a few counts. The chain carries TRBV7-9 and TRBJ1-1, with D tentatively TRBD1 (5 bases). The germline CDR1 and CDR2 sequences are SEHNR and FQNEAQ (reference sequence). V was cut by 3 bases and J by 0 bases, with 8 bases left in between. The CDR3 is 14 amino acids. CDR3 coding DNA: TGTGCCAGCAGCTTCGCGGACATGAACACTGAAGCTTTCTTT. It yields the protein CASSFADMNTEAFF.

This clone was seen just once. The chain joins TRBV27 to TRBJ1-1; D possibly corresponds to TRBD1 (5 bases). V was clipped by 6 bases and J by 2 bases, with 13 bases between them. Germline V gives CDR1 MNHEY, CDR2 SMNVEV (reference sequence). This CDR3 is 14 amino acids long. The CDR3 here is CASSPDGGNTEAFF. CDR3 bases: TGTGCCAGCAGCCCCGACGGGGGAAACACTGAAGCTTTCTTT.

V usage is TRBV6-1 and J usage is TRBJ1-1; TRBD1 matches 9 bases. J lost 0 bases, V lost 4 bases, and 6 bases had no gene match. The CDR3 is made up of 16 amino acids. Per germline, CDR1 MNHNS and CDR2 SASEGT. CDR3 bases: TGTGCCAGCAGTGCACCGGGACAGGGAATGAACACTGAAGCTTTCTTT. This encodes CASSAPGQGMNTEAFF.

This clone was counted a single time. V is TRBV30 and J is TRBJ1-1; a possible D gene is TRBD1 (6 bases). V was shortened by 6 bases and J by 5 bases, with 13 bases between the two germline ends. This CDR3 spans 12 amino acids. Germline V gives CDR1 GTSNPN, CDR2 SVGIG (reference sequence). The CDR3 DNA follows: TGTGCCTGCGGACAGATGGGGACTGAAGCTTTCTTT. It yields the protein CACGQMGTEAFF.

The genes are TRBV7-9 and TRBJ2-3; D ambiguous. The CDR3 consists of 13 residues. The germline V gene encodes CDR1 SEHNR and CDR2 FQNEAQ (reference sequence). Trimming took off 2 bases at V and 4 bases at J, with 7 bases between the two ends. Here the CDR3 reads CASSLPYPDTQYF. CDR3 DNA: TGTGCCAGCAGCTTACCCTACCCAGATACGCAGTATTTT.

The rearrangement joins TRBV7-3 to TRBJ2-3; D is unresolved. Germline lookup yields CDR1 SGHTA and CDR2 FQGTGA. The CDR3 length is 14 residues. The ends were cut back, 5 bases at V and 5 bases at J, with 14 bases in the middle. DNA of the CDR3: TGTGCCAGCAGCAACCCTCCGAGGTTAGATACGCAGTATTTT. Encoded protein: CASSNPPRLDTQYF.

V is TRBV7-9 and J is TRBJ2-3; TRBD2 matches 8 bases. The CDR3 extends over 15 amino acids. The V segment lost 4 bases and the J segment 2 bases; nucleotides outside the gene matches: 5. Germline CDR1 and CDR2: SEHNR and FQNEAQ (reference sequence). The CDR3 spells CASSSLAGLTDTQYF. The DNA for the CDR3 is TGTGCCAGCAGCTCTCTAGCGGGCCTCACAGATACGCAGTATTTT.

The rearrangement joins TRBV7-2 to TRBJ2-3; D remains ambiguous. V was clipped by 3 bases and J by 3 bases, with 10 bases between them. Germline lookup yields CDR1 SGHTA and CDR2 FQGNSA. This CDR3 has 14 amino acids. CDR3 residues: CASSFDFSTDTQYF. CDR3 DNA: TGTGCCAGCAGCTTCGACTTCTCAACAGATACGCAGTATTTT. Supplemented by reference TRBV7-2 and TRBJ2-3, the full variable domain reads GAGVSQSPSNKVTEKGKDVELRCDPISGHTALYWYRQSLGQGLEFLIYFQGNSAPDKSGLPSDRFSAERTGGSVSTLTIQRTQQEDSAVYLCASSFDFSTDTQYFGPGTRLTVL.

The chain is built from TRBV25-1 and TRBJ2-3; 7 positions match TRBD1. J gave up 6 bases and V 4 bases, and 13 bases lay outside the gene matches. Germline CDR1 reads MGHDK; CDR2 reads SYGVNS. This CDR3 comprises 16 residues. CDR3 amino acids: CASSAIPGQSPDTQYF. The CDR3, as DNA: TGTGCCAGCAGTGCCATTCCGGGACAGTCCCCGGATACGCAGTATTTT.

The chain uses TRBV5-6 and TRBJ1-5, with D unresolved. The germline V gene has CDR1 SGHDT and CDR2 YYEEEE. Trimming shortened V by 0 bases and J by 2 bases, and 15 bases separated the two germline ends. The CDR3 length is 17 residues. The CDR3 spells CASSLGFTPGGNQPQHF. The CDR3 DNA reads TGTGCCAGCAGCTTGGGTTTCACGCCGGGAGGCAATCAGCCCCAGCATTTT.

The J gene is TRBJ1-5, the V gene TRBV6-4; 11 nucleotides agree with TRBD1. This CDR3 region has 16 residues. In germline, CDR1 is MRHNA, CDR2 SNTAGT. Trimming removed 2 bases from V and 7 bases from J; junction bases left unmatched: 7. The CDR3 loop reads CASSDRGQGVEQPQHF. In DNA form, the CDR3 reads TGTGCCAGCAGTGACCGGGGACAGGGGGTGGAACAGCCCCAGCATTTT.

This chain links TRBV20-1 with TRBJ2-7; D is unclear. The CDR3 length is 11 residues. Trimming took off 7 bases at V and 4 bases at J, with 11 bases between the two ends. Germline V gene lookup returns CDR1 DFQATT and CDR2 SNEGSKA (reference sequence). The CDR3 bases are TGCAGTGTATACTCGAAATACGAGCAGTACTTC. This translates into CSVYSKYEQYF.

The CDR3 DNA is TGTGCCAGTCGGGGCAGGGGACAATGGCCCCAGCATTTT. Translating it yields CASRGRGQWPQHF. V is TRBV19 and J is TRBJ1-5, with D possibly TRBD1 on 6 matching bases. The CDR3 runs 13 residues. V lost 8 bases and J lost 9, with 17 bases in between. Germline V CDR1 and CDR2: LNHDA, SQIVND (reference sequence).

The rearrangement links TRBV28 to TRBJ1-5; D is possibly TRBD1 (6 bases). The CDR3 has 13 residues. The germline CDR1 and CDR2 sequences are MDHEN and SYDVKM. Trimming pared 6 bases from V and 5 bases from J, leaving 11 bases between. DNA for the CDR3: TGTGCCAGCAGCCGATCAGGGGATCAGCCCCAGCATTTT. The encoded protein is CASSRSGDQPQHF.